This T cell receptor beta chain derives from a study of Ad26.COV2.S vaccination and SARS-CoV-2 variants. Study observations and caveats: Using TCR breadth and depth analyses may have led to underestimated total T cell responses.

Method: immunoSEQ multiplex PCR; TCRdb's copy keeps in-frame clones and lacks some. Of approximately 140,000 clones detected, just over 85% appear once; the ten largest clones hold more than 4.5%. Turning to this clone: Its antigen is still unknown.

This specimen was peripheral blood, taken after recovery from COVID-19. This receptor was identified in a human donor who had recovered from COVID-19.

In DNA, the CDR3 is TGTGCCAGCCTCCCGTTAGTAAGCGGGAACACCGGGGAGCTGTTTTTT. Translated, it gives CASLPLVSGNTGELFF. J is TRBJ2-2 and V is TRBV7-9; perhaps TRBD2 as D (5 bases). In germline, CDR1 is SEHNR, CDR2 FQNEAQ (reference sequence). V was pared by 8 bases and J by 1 base, with 17 bases between. The CDR3 has 16 residues.